This T cell receptor (beta chain) emerged from a study of blood T cell repertoires in COVID-19. Study-level background: The United States, Italy and Spain supplied acute and convalescent COVID-19 samples.

Seattle enrolled patients during active infection and tracked them longitudinally. Sequencing was performed with immunoSEQ multiplex PCR; in TCRdb, only in-frame clones are kept and a portion is missing. The sample has 250,000 to 350,000 clones, about 88% seen once. CDR1 and CDR2 from the germline V gene are SGHNT and YENEEA. Trimming removed 1 base at V and 4 bases at J, with 16 bases between. This CDR3 comprises 16 residues. This chain links TRBV11-3 with TRBJ1-1; maybe TRBD1 (5 bases). Sample: peripheral blood. This receptor was obtained from a human donor with COVID-19, enrolled during active disease. The donor label of this sample is uncertain. The DNA of the CDR3 is TGTGCCAGCAGCTTAGGGGCGGGGGAAGGTATCACTGAAGCTTTCTTT. Its translation: CASSLGAGEGITEAFF.